These 10 T cell receptor beta chains were sequenced from one sample in a study of cytomegalovirus exposure and HLA in healthy donors. Vbeta (60) and Jbeta (13) primers were used in the PCR. Assay: immunoSEQ multiplex PCR; the TCRdb copy retains only in-frame clones and omits some. In the table there are 150,000 to 200,000 clones, about 81% of which are singletons. Specimen: PBMCs. The receptors here all came from a woman in her thirties in good health and CMV-seronegative.

V gene TRBV30 combines with J gene TRBJ1-2; 11 positions agree with TRBD1. This CDR3 is built from 15 residues. Germline values: CDR1 GTSNPN, CDR2 SVGIG (reference sequence). Trimming cost V 5 bases and J 5 bases; bases outside gene matches: 10. CDR3 residues: CAWVKGQGVNYGYTF. The DNA of the CDR3 is TGTGCCTGGGTTAAGGGACAGGGGGTAAATTATGGCTACACCTTC.

The V call is TRBV7-6, the J call TRBJ2-7; weak D call: TRBD1 (6 bases). In germline, CDR1 is SGHVS, CDR2 FNYEAQ. V was clipped by 2 bases and J by 1 base, with 15 bases between them. The CDR3 consists of 16 residues. This CDR3 reads CASSLQDVRGSYEQYF. As DNA, the CDR3 is TGTGCCAGCAGCTTACAGGATGTTAGGGGGTCCTACGAGCAGTACTTC.

In regard to this clone: Germline and junction disagree at one end, which may indicate a read error. This chain connects TRBV5-6 to TRBJ2-4; TRBD1 matches at 7 bases. CDR1 and CDR2 from the germline V gene are SGHDT and YYEEEE. The CDR3 is 17 residues long. CDR3 in amino acids: CASSSRFTGESKNSQYF. CDR3 nucleotide sequence: TGTGCCAGCAGCTCCCGCTTTACAGGGGAATCCAAAAACAGTCAGTACTTC.

In its sample, this clone was seen a few times. The V and J genes are TRBV6-1 and TRBJ1-1, with D perhaps TRBD1 (5 bases). From germline, CDR1 is MNHNS and CDR2 SASEGT. With 2 bases removed from V and 8 bases from J, the gap between germline ends came to 15 bases. This CDR3 comprises 14 residues. CDR3: CASSETSGQREAFF. In DNA form, the CDR3 reads TGTGCCAGCAGTGAAACTTCCGGACAACGGGAAGCTTTCTTT.

V gene TRBV5-1 combines with J gene TRBJ2-3, with 11 bases that match TRBD2. J was trimmed by 2 bases and V by 2 bases; bases with no gene match: 13. The CDR3 contains 19 residues. CDR1 SGHRS and CDR2 YFSETQ come from the germline V gene. The CDR3 here is CASSFPSGGQSGTTDTQYF. For the CDR3, the DNA is TGCGCCAGCAGCTTCCCTAGCGGGGGGCAATCAGGTACCACAGATACGCAGTATTTT.

This clone has just one count. The CDR3 loop is CASSMVASHYEQYF. CDR3 nucleotides: TGTGCCAGTAGTATGGTAGCCAGCCACTACGAGCAGTACTTC. The rearrangement uses TRBV19 and TRBJ2-7; D remains unclear. CDR1 and CDR2 (germline): LNHDA, SQIVND (reference sequence). The V gene lost 3 bases and the J gene lost 3 bases, with 12 bases spanning the gap. This CDR3 is built from 14 residues.

The chain joins TRBV5-1 to TRBJ2-7; D is perhaps TRBD2 (6 bases). The V end was cut by 0 bases, the J end by 3 bases, with 10 bases between. Germline CDR1 SGHRS, CDR2 YFSETQ. The CDR3 length is 14 residues. This CDR3 reads CASSLVGSGYEQYF. In DNA form, the CDR3 reads TGCGCCAGCAGCTTGGTTGGTAGCGGCTACGAGCAGTACTTC.

This clone was counted a single time. V usage is TRBV4-1 and J usage is TRBJ2-1; D might be TRBD2 (5 bases). The CDR3 extends over 12 amino acids. Germline assignment: CDR1 MGHRA and CDR2 YSYEKL. The ends were cut back, 0 bases at V and 15 bases at J, with 12 bases in the middle. The CDR3 is CASSQDGLRGFF. The CDR3 DNA reads TGCGCCAGCAGCCAAGATGGGCTTCGGGGGTTCTTC.

The genes are TRBV10-2 and TRBJ2-5, with 12 bases identical to TRBD2. V shed 1 base, J shed 3 bases, and the junction held 0 bases outside the gene matches. Looked up from germline, CDR1 is WSHSY and CDR2 is SAAADI. The CDR3 is 15 residues long. The CDR3 protein is CASSEWTSGEETQYF. The CDR3 DNA is TGCGCCAGCAGTGAGTGGACTAGCGGGGAAGAGACCCAGTACTTC.

The genes are TRBV7-8 and TRBJ2-7; weak D call: TRBD1 (5 bases). The CDR3 length is 12 residues. The V gene's germline CDR1 is SGHVS and CDR2 FQNEAQ. The V and J ends lost 3 bases and 4 bases respectively, with 7 bases between them. The CDR3 is CASSLTVYEQYF. As DNA, the CDR3 is TGTGCCAGCAGCTTGACAGTGTACGAGCAGTACTTC.